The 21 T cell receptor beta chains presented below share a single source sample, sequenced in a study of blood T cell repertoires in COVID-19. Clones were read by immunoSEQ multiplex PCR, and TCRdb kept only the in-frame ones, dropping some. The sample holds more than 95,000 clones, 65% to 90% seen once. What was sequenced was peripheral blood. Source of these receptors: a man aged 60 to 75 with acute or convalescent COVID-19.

This chain's CDR3 is CASSSTSGGQDTQYF. The CDR3 DNA reads as TGTGCCAGCTCATCGACTAGCGGGGGGCAAGATACGCAGTATTTT. The chain recombines TRBV18 with TRBJ2-3, with 13 bases matching TRBD2. CDR3 size: 15 residues. V lost 5 bases to trimming and J lost 5 bases; unmatched junction nucleotides: 4. The germline CDR1 and CDR2 sequences are KGHSH and LQKENI.

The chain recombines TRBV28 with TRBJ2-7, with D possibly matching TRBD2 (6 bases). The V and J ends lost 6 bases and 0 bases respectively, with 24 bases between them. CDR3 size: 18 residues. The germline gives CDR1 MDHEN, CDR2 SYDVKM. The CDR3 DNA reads TGTGCCAGCAGCGGACTGGGGGGAAACGGGAAATCCTCCTACGAGCAGTACTTC. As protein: CASSGLGGNGKSSYEQYF.

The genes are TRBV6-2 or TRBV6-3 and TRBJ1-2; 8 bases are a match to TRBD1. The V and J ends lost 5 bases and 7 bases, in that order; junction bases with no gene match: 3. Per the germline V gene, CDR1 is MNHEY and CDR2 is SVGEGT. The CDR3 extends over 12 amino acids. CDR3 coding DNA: TGTGCCAGCAGTCGACAGGGGTTTGGCTACACCTTC. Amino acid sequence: CASSRQGFGYTF.

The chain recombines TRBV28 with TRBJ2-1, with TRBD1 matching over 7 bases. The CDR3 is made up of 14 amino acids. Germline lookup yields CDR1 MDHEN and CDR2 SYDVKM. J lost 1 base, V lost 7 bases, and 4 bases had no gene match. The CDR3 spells CASKGAGSYNEQFF. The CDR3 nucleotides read TGTGCCAGCAAGGGGGCTGGGTCCTACAATGAGCAGTTCTTC.

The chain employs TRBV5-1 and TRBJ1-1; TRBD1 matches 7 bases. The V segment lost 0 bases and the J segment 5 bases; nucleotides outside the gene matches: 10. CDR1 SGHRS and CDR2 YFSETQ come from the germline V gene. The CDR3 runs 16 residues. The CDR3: CASSLVGGQPSTEAFF. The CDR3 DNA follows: TGCGCCAGCAGCTTGGTAGGGGGCCAACCTAGTACTGAAGCTTTCTTT.

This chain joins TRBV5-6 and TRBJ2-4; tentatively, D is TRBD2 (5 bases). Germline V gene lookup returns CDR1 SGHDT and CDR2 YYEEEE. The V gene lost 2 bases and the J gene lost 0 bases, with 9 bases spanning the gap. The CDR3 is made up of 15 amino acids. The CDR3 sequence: CASSFGDVAKNIQYF. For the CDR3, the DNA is TGTGCCAGCAGCTTCGGGGATGTAGCCAAAAACATTCAGTACTTC. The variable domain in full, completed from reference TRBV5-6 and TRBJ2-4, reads DAGVTQSPTHLIKTRGQQVTLRCSPKSGHDTVSWYQQALGQGPQFIFQYYEEEERQRGNFPDRFSGHQFPNYSSELNVNALLLGDSALYLCASSFGDVAKNIQYFGAGTRLSVL.

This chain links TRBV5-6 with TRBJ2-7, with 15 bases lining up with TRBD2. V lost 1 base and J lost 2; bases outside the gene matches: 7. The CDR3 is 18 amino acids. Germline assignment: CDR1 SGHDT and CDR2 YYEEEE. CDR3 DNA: TGTGCCAGCAGCTTGATCGGACTAGCGGGAGGGTCGGCCTACGAGCAGTACTTC. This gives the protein CASSLIGLAGGSAYEQYF.

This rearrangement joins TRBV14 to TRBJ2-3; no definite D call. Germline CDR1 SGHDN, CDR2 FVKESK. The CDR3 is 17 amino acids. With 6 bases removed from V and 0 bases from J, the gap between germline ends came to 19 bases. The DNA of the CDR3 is TGTGCCAGCAGGACCCCGAAGGAGTCACTTAGCACAGATACGCAGTATTTT. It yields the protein CASRTPKESLSTDTQYF. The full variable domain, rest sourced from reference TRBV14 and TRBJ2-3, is EAGVTQFPSHSVIEKGQTVTLRCDPISGHDNLYWYRRVMGKEIKFLLHFVKESKQDESGMPNNRFLAERTGGTYSTLKVQPAELEDSGVYFCASRTPKESLSTDTQYFGPGTRLTVL.

The CDR3 DNA reads as TGCAGCGTGGGACAGGGGTTCTCCTACGAGCAGTACTTC. This gives the protein CSVGQGFSYEQYF. V gene TRBV29-1 combines with J gene TRBJ2-7, with 10 bases fitting TRBD1. CDR3 length: 13 amino acids. In germline, CDR1 is SQVTM, CDR2 ANQGSEA. V shed 6 bases, J shed 0 bases, and the junction held 2 bases outside the gene matches.

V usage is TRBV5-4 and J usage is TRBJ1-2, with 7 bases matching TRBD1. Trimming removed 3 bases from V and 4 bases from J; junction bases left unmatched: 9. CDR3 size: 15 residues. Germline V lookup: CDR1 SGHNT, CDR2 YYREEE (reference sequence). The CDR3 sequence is CASSSGLTGPYGYTF. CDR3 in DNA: TGTGCCAGCAGCTCAGGACTGACAGGGCCCTATGGCTACACCTTC.

CDR3 nucleotides: TGTGCCAGCAGCTTAAGTCTTAACAATGAGCAGTTCTTC. Translation gives CASSLSLNNEQFF. The chain employs TRBV7-3 and TRBJ2-1; D unclear. The CDR3 extends over 13 amino acids. Germline CDR1 SGHTA, CDR2 FQGTGA. Deletions cut 1 base from V and 5 bases from J, with 6 bases between.

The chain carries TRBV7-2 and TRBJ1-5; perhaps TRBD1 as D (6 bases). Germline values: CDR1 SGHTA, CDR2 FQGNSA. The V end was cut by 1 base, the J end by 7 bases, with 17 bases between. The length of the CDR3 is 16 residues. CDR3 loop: CASSLGGGGPGQPQHF. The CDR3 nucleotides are TGTGCCAGCAGCTTAGGCGGCGGGGGCCCCGGACAGCCCCAGCATTTT.

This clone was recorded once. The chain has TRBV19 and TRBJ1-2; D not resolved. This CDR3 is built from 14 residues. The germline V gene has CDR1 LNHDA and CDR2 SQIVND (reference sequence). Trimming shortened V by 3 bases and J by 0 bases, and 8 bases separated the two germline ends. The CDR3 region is CASSISGSNYGYTF. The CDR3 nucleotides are TGTGCCAGTAGTATTAGCGGTTCTAACTATGGCTACACCTTC.

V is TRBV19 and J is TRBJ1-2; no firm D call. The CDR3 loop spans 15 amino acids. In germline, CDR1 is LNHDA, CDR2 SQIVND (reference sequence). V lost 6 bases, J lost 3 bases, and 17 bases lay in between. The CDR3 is CASRFQEGHYYGYTF. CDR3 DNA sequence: TGTGCCAGTAGGTTCCAGGAAGGCCACTACTATGGCTACACCTTC.

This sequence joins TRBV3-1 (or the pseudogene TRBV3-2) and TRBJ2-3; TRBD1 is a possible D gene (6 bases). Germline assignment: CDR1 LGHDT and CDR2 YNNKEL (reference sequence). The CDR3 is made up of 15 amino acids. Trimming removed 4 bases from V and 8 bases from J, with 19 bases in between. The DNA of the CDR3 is TGTGCCAGCAGCCGGGACATCGTTGGGCCGGTTACGCAGTATTTT. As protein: CASSRDIVGPVTQYF.

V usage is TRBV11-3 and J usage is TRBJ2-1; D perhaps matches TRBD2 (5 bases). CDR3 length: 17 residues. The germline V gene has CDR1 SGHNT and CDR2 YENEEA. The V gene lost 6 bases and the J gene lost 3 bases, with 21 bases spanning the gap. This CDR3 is CASSFGRSSLFYNEQFF. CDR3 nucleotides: TGTGCCAGCAGTTTTGGCCGGTCTAGCCTCTTCTACAATGAGCAGTTCTTC. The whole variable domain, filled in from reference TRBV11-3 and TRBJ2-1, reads EAGVVQSPRYKIIEKKQPVAFWCNPISGHNTLYWYLQNLGQGPELLIRYENEEAVDDSQLPKDRFSAERLKGVDSTLKIQPAELGDSAVYLCASSFGRSSLFYNEQFFGPGTRLTVL.

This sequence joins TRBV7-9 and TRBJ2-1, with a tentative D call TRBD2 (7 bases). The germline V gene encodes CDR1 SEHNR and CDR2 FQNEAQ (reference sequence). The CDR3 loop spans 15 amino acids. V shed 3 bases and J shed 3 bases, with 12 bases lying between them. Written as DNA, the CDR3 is TGTGCCAGCAGCTTTGGGGGGGCTCTCTACAATGAGCAGTTCTTC. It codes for CASSFGGALYNEQFF.

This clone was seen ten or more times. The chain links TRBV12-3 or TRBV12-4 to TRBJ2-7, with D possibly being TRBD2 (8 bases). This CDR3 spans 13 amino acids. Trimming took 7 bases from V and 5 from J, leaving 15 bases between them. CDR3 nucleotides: TGTGCCAGCAAATCGGGAGGGGGCGACGAGCAGTACTTC. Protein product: CASKSGGGDEQYF.

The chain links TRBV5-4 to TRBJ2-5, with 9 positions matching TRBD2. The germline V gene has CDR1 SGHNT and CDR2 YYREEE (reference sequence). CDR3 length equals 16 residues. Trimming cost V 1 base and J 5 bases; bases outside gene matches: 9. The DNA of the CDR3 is TGTGCCAGCAGCTTGATGGCGGGAGGGATGGGGGAGACCCAGTACTTC. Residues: CASSLMAGGMGETQYF.

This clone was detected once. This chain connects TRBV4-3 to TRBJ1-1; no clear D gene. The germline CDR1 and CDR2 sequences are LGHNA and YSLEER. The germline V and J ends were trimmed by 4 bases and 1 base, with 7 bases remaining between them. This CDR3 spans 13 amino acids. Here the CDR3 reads CASSLHANTEAFF. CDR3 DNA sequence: TGCGCCAGCAGCCTACACGCGAACACTGAAGCTTTCTTT.

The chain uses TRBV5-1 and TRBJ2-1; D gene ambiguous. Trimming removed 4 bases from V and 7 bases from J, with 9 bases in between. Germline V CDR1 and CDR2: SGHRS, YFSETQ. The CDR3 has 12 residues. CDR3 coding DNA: TGCGCCAGCAGCCCACCCGCGAATGAGCAGTTCTTC. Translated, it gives CASSPPANEQFF.